This T cell receptor (beta chain) was captured in a study of blood T cells in healthy people across ages (dated by TCRdb to about 2015). Study-wide context: In model experiments, template switching captured about one uniquely barcoded TCR beta cDNA molecule for every two T cells. The study measured age-related changes in TCR beta repertoire diversity using deep sequencing normalized with unique cDNA molecular identifiers. The donors were divided into four age groups: young (average around 16 years), middle-aged (over 35), aged (about 62) and long-lived (roughly 88). Donors of different ages were randomly distributed across sequencing lanes to avoid experimental bias. For two donors (one aged 18 to 30 and one aged 80 or older), the study analyzed two additional independent replicas of 1 million unique cDNA reads from the same blood draw.

What the authors observed across the whole study: The CMV infection status of donors was not known, potentially confounding age-related changes in expanded clonotypes. Since profiling was done on bulk unsorted PBMCs, naive and antigen-experienced compartments could not be conclusively compared. Compared with the aged group, the long-lived group had more naive CD4+ T cells, fewer expanded clones and increased TCR diversity, suggesting age selection. Estimates of total diversity based on one million sequenced T cells were regarded as lower bounds and as underestimates. As age increased, observed TCR beta diversity per million T cells dropped in a roughly linear way, and a significant reduction was already evident by age about 36. Observed TCR beta diversity correlated strongly with the percentage of naive T cells measured by flow cytometry.

As for this clonotype: It has no known antigen specificity. Base qualities are not provided; no much larger clone lies one nucleotide away.

Systemically healthy Caucasian individuals from Russia, over 30 in total and aged roughly 6 to 100 years, were included as donors. Ten milliliters of peripheral blood were collected from each donor into EDTA-treated Vacutainer tubes. PBMCs were isolated by Ficoll-Paque density-gradient centrifugation, with at least 6.5 million obtained per sample. Trizol reagent was used to extract total RNA from the PBMCs, yielding at least 5.5 micrograms per sample. The percentages of naive CD45RAhigh/CD27high T cells were determined by flow cytometry on a PBMC aliquot from every donor. Library generation was performed with 5' RACE. Sequenced on an Illumina HiSeq 2500. A second PCR of about 6 to 11 cycles was performed with a sample-barcoded 5' primer and a J-beta primer mix. A template-switch 5' adaptor carrying 12 random nucleotides introduced a unique molecular identifier onto each TCR beta cDNA molecule. Each sample yielded at least 2.5 million CDR3-containing paired-end reads. All of the RNA was converted into first-strand cDNA using the Mint cDNA synthesis kit, with a TRBC-specific oligonucleotide serving as the primer. Following uracil-DNA glycosylase treatment, all cDNA underwent a first 18-cycle PCR with the universal primers M1SS and BC2_uni_R. As for the original processing: Each sample was normalized by randomly selecting 1 million high-quality reads, each carrying a distinct molecular identifier. Instead of being binned into consensus sequences, reads that shared molecular identifiers were thrown out. MiTCR, set to a Q25 quality threshold and the strictest error-elimination algorithm, was used for CDR3 identification, clonotype clustering and error correction. Lower-bound total TCR beta diversity was estimated with a nonparametric unseen species model using Euler transformation. TCRdb reprocessed the public reads (quality trimming at Q25 with fastp, clone calling with MiXCR) and kept in-frame beta chains. All rows with the same CDR3 protein become a single entry with the most common DNA and genes. The V and J calls, along with clone size, are taken from TCRdb and not from the paper's own processing. This sample is represented by about 1.5 million distinct CDR3 sequences; 35% to 45% of them were singletons. The top ten clonotypes cover under 5% of the sample.

The CDR3 runs 13 amino acids, cysteine and phenylalanine included. Only the CDR3 region is kept as DNA, spanning 39 bases read in frame from base 1. Based on the germline V gene (reference sequence), the CDR1 and CDR2 sequences are MNHNY and SVGAGI. V drops 6 bases and J drops 6 bases, leaving 14 bases in between. Sequenced sample: blood. The sequence joins TRBV6-6 to TRBJ1-1; TRBD1 is possibly the D segment (6 matching bases). The receptor's source is a woman younger than 30 in good health. The CDR3 protein is CASRSTGGAEAFF. In nucleotides, the sequence is TGTGCCAGCAGGTCGACCGGGGGCGCTGAAGCTTTCTTT.